The source of this T cell receptor (beta chain) is a study of blood T cell repertoires in COVID-19. Turning to the study itself: The samples span acute and convalescent COVID-19 from the United States, Italy and Spain. In each case, the material was cDNA or gDNA derived from T cells, B-cell-depleted T cells, or PBMCs.

This clone was seen a few times. The protocol was immunoSEQ multiplex PCR, while the TCRdb copy is restricted to in-frame clones and leaves out a portion. This table holds about 300,000 clones, 70% to 90% found once. Germline CDR1 is ENHRY and CDR2 is SYGVKD. The J segment lost 8 bases and the V segment lost 2 bases, leaving 5 bases of the junction unmatched. This CDR3 region has 15 residues. Specimen: peripheral blood. V gene TRBV10-3 combines with J gene TRBJ1-6, with 8 bases that match TRBD1. This TCR derives from a young man who had recovered from COVID-19. CDR3 DNA sequence: TGTGCCATCAGTGAGGGGGACAGGATGGATTCACCCCTCCACTTT. Translating it yields CAISEGDRMDSPLHF.